This T cell receptor beta chain stems from a study of beta chain features in type 1 diabetes. Study-wide findings and caveats: High TCR expression in some cells could lead to their over-representation in cDNA sequencing. TCRB CDR3 length was moderately but significantly reduced in all four CD4+ subsets of Type 1 diabetes patients.

The CDR3 loop spans 16 amino acids. The germline V gene has CDR1 SGDLS and CDR2 YYNGEE. The study reverse transcribed the entire isolated RNA, so it sequenced expressed TCRB transcripts. Data came from immunoSEQ multiplex PCR; TCRdb stores just in-frame clones and leaves some out. Of hundreds of thousands of clones in the sample, roughly 12% were seen once. Notes on this clone: The target antigen is unknown. The junction differs from germline at one of its ends, possibly a read error.

This rearrangement joins TRBV9 to TRBJ2-1; 11 nucleotides match TRBD2. The material sequenced was naive CD4+ T cells from blood. This receptor was obtained from a man aged 18 to 30 with type 1 diabetes. The chain's CDR3 is CTSSAAGTSGYNEQFF. The CDR3 bases are TGTACCAGCAGCGCCGCCGGGACTAGCGGATACAATGAGCAGTTCTTC.